These 27 T cell receptor beta chains came from one sample sequenced in a study of blood T cell repertoires in COVID-19. The data were produced by immunoSEQ multiplex PCR, yet TCRdb's version contains in-frame clones alone and is incomplete. The sample contains 350,000 to 400,000 clones, around 91% of which appear only once. The source material was peripheral blood. These receptors were obtained from a man aged 18 to 29 with active or convalescent COVID-19.

The V gene is TRBV3-1 (or the pseudogene TRBV3-2), the J gene TRBJ2-5; 7 nucleotides match TRBD1. Germline V gives CDR1 LGHDT, CDR2 YNNKEL (reference sequence). CDR3 length: 17 amino acids. V shed 1 base and J 2 bases; nucleotides not matched to a gene: 10. This CDR3 reads CASSQVYRGRLQETQYF. The DNA for the CDR3 is TGTGCCAGCAGCCAAGTTTACAGGGGTCGACTACAAGAGACCCAGTACTTC.

V gene TRBV7-3 combines with J gene TRBJ1-1; D uncertain. The CDR3 covers 13 residues. V was clipped by 2 bases and J by 2 bases, with 6 bases between them. CDR1 is SGHTA and CDR2 is FQGTGA in the germline V gene. The CDR3 DNA reads TGTGCCAGCAGCTTAGGGCATAACACTGAAGCTTTCTTT. Protein: CASSLGHNTEAFF.

This chain joins TRBV27 and TRBJ2-2; D is unclear. V was clipped by 5 bases and J by 2 bases, with 9 bases between them. From germline, CDR1 is MNHEY and CDR2 SMNVEV (reference sequence). This CDR3 contains 14 residues. CDR3: CASSPILNTGELFF. CDR3 nucleotides: TGTGCCAGCAGTCCAATTCTAAACACCGGGGAGCTGTTTTTT.

This chain links TRBV28 with TRBJ1-2; 9 positions agree with TRBD1. Germline-derived CDR1 and CDR2 are MDHEN and SYDVKM. The V and J ends lost 5 bases and 8 bases, in that order; junction bases with no gene match: 9. The CDR3 length is 14 residues. CDR3 sequence (DNA): TGTGCCAGCAGTGCTGCGGGACAGGGTGGAGGCTACACCTTC. Translation gives CASSAAGQGGGYTF.

The chain has TRBV6-5 and TRBJ1-2, with 7 bases identical to TRBD1. This CDR3 region has 14 residues. Trimming took 6 bases from V and 4 from J; bases not matched to a gene: 8. CDR1 and CDR2 (germline): MNHEY, SVGAGI. The chain's CDR3 is CASSRTGGSYGYTF. The DNA of the CDR3 is TGTGCCAGCAGCCGGACAGGAGGGAGCTATGGCTACACCTTC.

The chain has TRBV3-1 (or the pseudogene TRBV3-2) and TRBJ2-7; 9 bases fit TRBD2. J gave up 5 bases and V 4 bases, and 18 bases lay outside the gene matches. The CDR3 sequence is 18 residues long. CDR1 is LGHDT, CDR2 YNNKEL, per germline (reference sequence). The CDR3 DNA is TGTGCCAGCAGCCCGCGGGGAAGGGGACTAGCCAGAGATGACGAGCAGTACTTC. As protein: CASSPRGRGLARDDEQYF.

The rearrangement links TRBV5-8 to TRBJ2-7; 8 bases align to TRBD2. CDR3 size: 16 residues. CDR1 is SGHTS and CDR2 is YDEGEE in the germline V gene. Germline trimming cut 3 bases from V and 3 bases from J; bases unmatched to any gene: 11. The CDR3 here is CASSYPVSGRVYEQYF. The CDR3 DNA is TGTGCCAGCAGCTATCCGGTGAGCGGGAGAGTCTACGAGCAGTACTTC.

This chain's CDR3 is CASSIVPERGETQYF. DNA of the CDR3: TGTGCCAGTAGTATAGTTCCGGAAAGGGGAGAGACCCAGTACTTC. The J gene is TRBJ2-5, the V gene TRBV19; maybe TRBD1 (5 bases). CDR1 is LNHDA and CDR2 is SQIVND in the germline V gene (reference sequence). This CDR3 contains 15 residues. Deletions cut 1 base from V and 4 bases from J, with 13 bases between.

The rearrangement uses TRBV5-1 and TRBJ1-2; 7 bases align to TRBD1. The CDR3 is made up of 13 amino acids. The trim removed 7 bases at V and 4 bases at J, leaving 7 bases unmatched. Germline CDR1 SGHRS, CDR2 YFSETQ. CDR3 DNA: TGCGCCAGCGCGCAGGGGGTTGGCTATGGCTACACCTTC. This translates into CASAQGVGYGYTF. The full variable domain, with the rest looked up from reference TRBV5-1 and TRBJ1-2, is KAGVTQTPRYLIKTRGQQVTLSCSPISGHRSVSWYQQTPGQGLQFLFEYFSETQRNKGNFPGRFSGRQFSNSRSEMNVSTLELGDSALYLCASAQGVGYGYTFGSGTRLTVV.

This chain links TRBV11-2 with TRBJ2-7, with D unclear. The CDR3 covers 11 residues. Per germline, CDR1 SGHAT and CDR2 FQNNGV. The V end was cut by 4 bases, the J end by 3 bases, with 4 bases between. CDR3 sequence (DNA): TGTGCCAGCAGCTCGAGCTACGAGCAGTACTTC. It codes for CASSSSYEQYF.

This chain connects TRBV27 to TRBJ2-1; 8 bases fit TRBD2. CDR3 length: 14 residues. V shed 6 bases, J shed 6 bases, and the junction held 7 bases outside the gene matches. Per the germline V gene, CDR1 is MNHEY and CDR2 is SMNVEV (reference sequence). CDR3 protein: CASRSGGGFNEQFF. CDR3 nucleotides: TGTGCCAGCAGGTCGGGCGGGGGGTTCAATGAGCAGTTCTTC.

The chain uses TRBV6-5 and TRBJ1-3, with a possible D match to TRBD1 (6 bases). The germline V gene has CDR1 MNHEY and CDR2 SVGAGI. This CDR3 spans 14 amino acids. V was trimmed by 7 bases and J by 5 bases, leaving 15 bases between them. The CDR3 bases are TGTGCCAGCACTCGAGGGGGGGGCCGAAACACCATATATTTT. It specifies CASTRGGGRNTIYF.

The chain employs TRBV2 and TRBJ2-1, with D unclear. The V gene lost 0 bases and the J gene lost 4 bases, with 7 bases spanning the gap. Looked up from germline, CDR1 is SNHLY and CDR2 is FYNNEI. This CDR3 contains 14 residues. CDR3 coding DNA: TGTGCCAGCAGTGAAGCGCGGTCGTACAATGAGCAGTTCTTC. Protein product: CASSEARSYNEQFF.

The J gene is TRBJ2-7, the V gene TRBV15; a possible D gene is TRBD1 (5 bases). The CDR3 consists of 15 residues. Trimming shortened V by 3 bases and J by 9 bases, and 21 bases separated the two germline ends. The V gene's germline CDR1 is LNHNV and CDR2 YYDKDF (reference sequence). CDR3 in DNA: TGTGCCACCAGCAGCCCAGACAGATACCTACGAGTGCAGTACTTC. This translates into CATSSPDRYLRVQYF.

This chain uses TRBV6-2 or TRBV6-3 with TRBJ1-5, with D possibly matching TRBD1 (5 bases). The V end lost 6 bases, the J end lost 0 bases, and 12 bases lay between the germline ends. Germline loops: CDR1 MNHEY, CDR2 SVGEGT. There are 15 residues in the CDR3. CDR3 sequence: CASSRGDRSNQPQHF. CDR3 bases: TGTGCCAGCAGCCGGGGGGACCGTAGCAATCAGCCCCAGCATTTT.

J is TRBJ2-7 and V is TRBV6-5; TRBD1 aligns across 10 bases. Germline V lookup: CDR1 MNHEY, CDR2 SVGAGI. This CDR3 spans 16 amino acids. J gave up 6 bases and V 2 bases, and 10 bases lay outside the gene matches. The CDR3 nucleotides are TGTGCCAGCAGTTACAGAACGACAGGGGGCGGGACCGAGCAGTACTTC. Translating gives CASSYRTTGGGTEQYF.

The chain recombines TRBV4-1 with TRBJ1-4; maybe TRBD1 (6 bases). Germline V gene sequence: CDR1 MGHRA, CDR2 YSYEKL. This CDR3 is built from 14 residues. V lost 4 bases and J lost 8, with 14 bases in between. The CDR3 sequence: CASSLLGGREKLFF. The CDR3, as DNA: TGCGCCAGCAGCCTACTAGGGGGTCGAGAAAAACTGTTTTTT.

The gene calls are TRBV30 and TRBJ1-1, with a tentative D call TRBD1 (6 bases). The CDR3 sequence is 15 residues long. V dropped 4 bases and J dropped 0 bases, with 15 bases sitting between them. Germline CDR1 GTSNPN, CDR2 SVGIG (reference sequence). This chain's CDR3 is CAWIAGTLLNTEAFF. The CDR3 nucleotides read TGTGCCTGGATAGCTGGGACACTATTGAACACTGAAGCTTTCTTT. Combining the CDR3 with reference TRBV30 and TRBJ1-1 gives the whole variable domain SQTIHQWPATLVQPVGSPLSLECTVEGTSNPNLYWYRQAAGRGLQLLFYSVGIGQISSEVPQNLSASRPQDRQFILSSKKLLLSDSGFYLCAWIAGTLLNTEAFFGQGTRLTVV.

The V gene is TRBV5-6, the J gene TRBJ2-7; 8 positions agree with TRBD1. V lost 4 bases, J lost 3 bases, and 12 bases stayed unmatched. From germline, CDR1 is SGHDT and CDR2 YYEEEE. This CDR3 has 16 residues. CDR3 sequence reads: CASSPAVGRGLYEQYF. The DNA of the CDR3 is TGTGCCAGCAGCCCGGCTGTGGGCAGGGGGCTCTACGAGCAGTACTTC.

This clone ranks as medium-sized. This sequence joins TRBV2 and TRBJ1-2; 7 bases map to TRBD1. Germline lookup yields CDR1 SNHLY and CDR2 FYNNEI. Trimming at V came to 6 bases and at J to 8 bases, leaving 6 bases not matched to a gene. CDR3 size: 12 residues. The CDR3 DNA reads TGTGCCAGCAGGCCTCCAGGGGGAGGCTACACCTTC. This sequence encodes CASRPPGGGYTF.

The chain links TRBV7-8 to TRBJ2-1; 11 nucleotides match TRBD2. CDR1 is SGHVS and CDR2 is FQNEAQ in the germline V gene. The CDR3 runs to 17 residues. With V trimmed by 5 bases and J by 7 bases, 13 bases remained unmatched. In DNA form, the CDR3 reads TGTGCCAGCAGCCCTCGGCTAGCGGGAGGAACAGGGAATGAGCAGTTCTTC. It is translated as CASSPRLAGGTGNEQFF.

This chain links TRBV7-2 with TRBJ2-5, with 11 bases lining up with TRBD2. The CDR3 length is 17 residues. Germline trimming cut 5 bases from V and 9 bases from J; bases unmatched to any gene: 17. The V gene's germline CDR1 is SGHTA and CDR2 FQGNSA. Here the CDR3 DNA reads TGTGCCAGCAGCACCCCGCTAGCGGGGGGCCAGCGAGTGGCCCAGTACTTC. Translation: CASSTPLAGGQRVAQYF. The full variable domain, rest sourced from reference TRBV7-2 and TRBJ2-5, is GAGVSQSPSNKVTEKGKDVELRCDPISGHTALYWYRQSLGQGLEFLIYFQGNSAPDKSGLPSDRFSAERTGGSVSTLTIQRTQQEDSAVYLCASSTPLAGGQRVAQYFGPGTRLLVL.

The CDR3 coding sequence is TGTGCCAGCAGCCCCACGGGGATAGGAGAGCAGTACTTC. Translation: CASSPTGIGEQYF. The V call is TRBV7-2, the J call TRBJ2-7, with a weak D call TRBD2 (5 bases). Trimming removed 5 bases from V and 7 bases from J, with 15 bases in between. The CDR3 is made up of 13 amino acids. Germline-derived CDR1 and CDR2 are SGHTA and FQGNSA.

The V and J genes are TRBV7-3 and TRBJ1-1; TRBD1 matches 9 bases. This CDR3 has 14 amino acids. The V gene end was trimmed by 5 bases and the J gene end by 9 bases; junction bases not matched to a gene: 10. The germline V gene encodes CDR1 SGHTA and CDR2 FQGTGA. The CDR3 region is CASSPTGGQGQAFF. The CDR3 nucleotides read TGTGCCAGCAGCCCTACAGGTGGACAGGGGCAAGCTTTCTTT.

This chain connects TRBV11-2 to TRBJ1-1, with D tentatively TRBD1 (6 bases). Germline CDR1 reads SGHAT; CDR2 reads FQNNGV. Trimming removed 2 bases from V and 0 bases from J, with 10 bases in between. This CDR3 has 15 amino acids. CDR3 nucleotide sequence: TGTGCCAGCAGCTTATCACAGGGCATGAACACTGAAGCTTTCTTT. Protein product: CASSLSQGMNTEAFF.

This clone was recorded once. The chain links TRBV9 to TRBJ2-3, with 10 bases aligning to TRBD1. The CDR3 covers 16 residues. Trimming took 5 bases from V and 3 from J; bases not matched to a gene: 9. Germline CDR1 is SGDLS and CDR2 is YYNGEE. The CDR3 sequence is CASSLEGDRGTDTQYF. In nucleotides, the CDR3 is TGTGCCAGCAGTCTAGAAGGGGACAGGGGAACAGATACGCAGTATTTT. The complete variable domain, with remaining parts taken from reference TRBV9 and TRBJ2-3, reads DSGVTQTPKHLITATGQRVTLRCSPRSGDLSVYWYQQSLDQGLQFLIQYYNGEERAKGNILERFSAQQFPDLHSELNLSSLELGDSALYFCASSLEGDRGTDTQYFGPGTRLTVL.

The genes are TRBV19 and TRBJ2-4, with 8 nucleotides matching TRBD1. Germline CDR1 and CDR2: LNHDA and SQIVND (reference sequence). The CDR3 sequence is 17 residues long. V lost 5 bases to trimming and J lost 2 bases; unmatched junction nucleotides: 11. The CDR3, as DNA: TGTGCCAGTAGTCAGCTAGGACAGGGCGAGTCCAAAAACATTCAGTACTTC. Its translation: CASSQLGQGESKNIQYF.